This entry describes one T cell receptor (beta chain). Single viable CD3+CD4+CD8-CD45RO+ cells were sorted as the memory CD4+ T cells. Positive selection with CD4 microbeads enriched total CD4+ T cells. Trimming stripped 6 bases from V and 5 bases from J, with 14 bases between. This CDR3 contains 13 residues. Germline loops: CDR1 MNHNY, CDR2 SVGAGI (reference sequence). The data belong to a study of memory CD4+ T cells and cytomegalovirus serostatus. Produced via immunoSEQ multiplex PCR; TCRdb's table is partial and in-frame only. This sample has 50,000 to 65,000 clones; roughly 78% occur once, and the top ten carry roughly 0.84%.

The chain employs TRBV6-6 and TRBJ2-7; tentatively, D is TRBD2 (5 bases). Sequencing was carried out using memory CD4+ T cells from blood. The source is an adult in good health and CMV-seronegative. CDR3: CASRTNRANEQYF. As DNA, the CDR3 is TGTGCCAGCAGGACTAACCGAGCTAACGAGCAGTACTTC.